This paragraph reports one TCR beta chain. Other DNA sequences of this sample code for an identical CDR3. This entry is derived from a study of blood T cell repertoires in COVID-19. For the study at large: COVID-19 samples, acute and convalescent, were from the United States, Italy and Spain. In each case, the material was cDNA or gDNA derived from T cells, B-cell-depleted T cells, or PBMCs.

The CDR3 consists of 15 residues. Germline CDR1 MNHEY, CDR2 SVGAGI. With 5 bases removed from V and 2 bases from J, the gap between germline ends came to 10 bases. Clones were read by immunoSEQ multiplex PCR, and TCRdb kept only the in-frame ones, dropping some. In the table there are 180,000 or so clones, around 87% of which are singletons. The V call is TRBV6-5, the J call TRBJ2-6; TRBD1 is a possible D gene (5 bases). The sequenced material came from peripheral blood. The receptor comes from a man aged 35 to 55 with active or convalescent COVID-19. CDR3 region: CASSPQGAGANVLTF. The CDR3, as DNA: TGTGCCAGCAGTCCGCAGGGTGCTGGGGCCAACGTCCTGACTTTC.